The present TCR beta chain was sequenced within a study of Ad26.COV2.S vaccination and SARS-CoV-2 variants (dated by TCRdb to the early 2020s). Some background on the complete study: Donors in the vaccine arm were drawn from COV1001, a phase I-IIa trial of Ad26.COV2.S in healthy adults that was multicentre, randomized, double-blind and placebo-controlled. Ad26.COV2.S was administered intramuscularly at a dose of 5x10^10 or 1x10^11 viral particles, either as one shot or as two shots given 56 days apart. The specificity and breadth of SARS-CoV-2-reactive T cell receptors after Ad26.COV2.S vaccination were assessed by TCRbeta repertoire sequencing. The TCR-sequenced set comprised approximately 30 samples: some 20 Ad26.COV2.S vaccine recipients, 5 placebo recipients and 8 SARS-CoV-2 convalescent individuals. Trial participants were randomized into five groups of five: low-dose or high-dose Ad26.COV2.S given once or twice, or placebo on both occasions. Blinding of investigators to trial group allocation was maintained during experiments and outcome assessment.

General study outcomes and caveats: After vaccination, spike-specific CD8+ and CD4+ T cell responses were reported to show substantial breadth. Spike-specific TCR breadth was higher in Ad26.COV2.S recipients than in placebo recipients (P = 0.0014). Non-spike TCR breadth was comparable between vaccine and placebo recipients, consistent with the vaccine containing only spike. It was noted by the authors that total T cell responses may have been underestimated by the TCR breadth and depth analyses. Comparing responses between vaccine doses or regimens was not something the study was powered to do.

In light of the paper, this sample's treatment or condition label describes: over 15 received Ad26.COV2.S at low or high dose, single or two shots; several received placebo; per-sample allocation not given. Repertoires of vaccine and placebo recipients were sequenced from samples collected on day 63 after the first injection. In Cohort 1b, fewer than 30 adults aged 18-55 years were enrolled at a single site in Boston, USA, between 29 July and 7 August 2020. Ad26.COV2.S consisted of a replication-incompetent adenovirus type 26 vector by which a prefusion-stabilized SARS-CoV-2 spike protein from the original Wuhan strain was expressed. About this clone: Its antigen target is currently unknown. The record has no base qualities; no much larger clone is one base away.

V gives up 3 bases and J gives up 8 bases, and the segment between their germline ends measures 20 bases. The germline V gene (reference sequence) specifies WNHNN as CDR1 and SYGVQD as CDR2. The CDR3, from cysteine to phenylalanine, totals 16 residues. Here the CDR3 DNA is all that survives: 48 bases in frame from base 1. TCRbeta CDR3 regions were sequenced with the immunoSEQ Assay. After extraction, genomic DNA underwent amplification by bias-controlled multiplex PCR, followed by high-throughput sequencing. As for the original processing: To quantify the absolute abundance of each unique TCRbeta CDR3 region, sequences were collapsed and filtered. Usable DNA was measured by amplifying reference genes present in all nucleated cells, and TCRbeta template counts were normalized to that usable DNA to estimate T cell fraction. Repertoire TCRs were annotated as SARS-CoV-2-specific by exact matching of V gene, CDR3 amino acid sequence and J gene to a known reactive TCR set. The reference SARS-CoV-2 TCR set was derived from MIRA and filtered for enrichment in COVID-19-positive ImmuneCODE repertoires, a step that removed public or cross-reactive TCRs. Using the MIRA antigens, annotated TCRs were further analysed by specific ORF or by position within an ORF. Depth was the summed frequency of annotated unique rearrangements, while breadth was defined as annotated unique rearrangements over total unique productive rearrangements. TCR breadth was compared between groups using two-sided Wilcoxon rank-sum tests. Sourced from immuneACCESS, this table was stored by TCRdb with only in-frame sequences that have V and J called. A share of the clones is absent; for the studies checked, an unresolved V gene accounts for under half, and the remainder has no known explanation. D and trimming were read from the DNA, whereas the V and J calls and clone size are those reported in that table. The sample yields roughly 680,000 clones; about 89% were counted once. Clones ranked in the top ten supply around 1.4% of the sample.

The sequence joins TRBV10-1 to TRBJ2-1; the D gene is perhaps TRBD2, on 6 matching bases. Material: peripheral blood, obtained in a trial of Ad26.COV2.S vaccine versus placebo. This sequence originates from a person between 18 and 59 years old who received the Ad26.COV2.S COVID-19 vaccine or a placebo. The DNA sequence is TGCGCCAGCAGTGAAACCTCGGGACCCCGGGGGTATGAGCAGTTCTTC. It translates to CASSETSGPRGYEQFF.